Sequencing of this TCR beta chain was carried out in a study of T-cell reconstitution after alpha-beta-depleted transplantation in children (dated by TCRdb to the mid-2010s). For context, the study as a whole: T-cell immune reconstitution after TCRalphabeta/CD19-depleted allogeneic hematopoietic cell transplantation in children was quantitatively tracked in the study by means of TCR repertoire profiling. General study outcomes and caveats: The apparently early alphabetaT-cell count recovery about two months after transplant was reportedly dependent on only several hundred rapidly expanded clones derived from non-depleted graft cells. The frequencies of hyperexpanded clones fell over the following months, and after one year, T-cell counts and TCRbeta diversity were mostly attributed to newly produced T cells. The high TCRbeta diversity at day 60 in some patients was ascribed to recipient T cells and intrathymic progenitors that had survived conditioning.

The CDR3 spans 14 residues, from the cysteine through the phenylalanine. Only the CDR3 portion is preserved as DNA: 42 bases, with reading frame beginning at the first base. CDR1 and CDR2, looked up from the germline V gene, are SQVTM and ANQGSEA. V lost 7 bases and J lost 1 base; the stretch between them is 16 bases long. This clonotype was observed many times. It has no known antigen specificity. Base quality data are lacking; no much larger clone is found one base away. Libraries were prepared through PCR. Sequencing was performed on an Illumina HiSeq 2500. To normalize quantification of the TCRbeta repertoire, the TCR libraries were built with molecular barcoding that relied on unique molecular identifiers. TCRdb took the public reads, trimmed them with fastp at Q25, ran MiXCR for clone calling and kept in-frame beta chains. Rows with one shared CDR3 protein collapse into an entry with the most common genes and DNA. The sample includes 550,000 to 600,000 distinct CDR3 sequences, with more than 20% observed a single time. In total, the top ten clones hold 14% of the sample.

The treatment or condition tag for this specimen amounts to: allogeneic hematopoietic cell transplantation with graft depleted of TCRalphabeta T cells and CD19 B cells. Transplant recipients were children who received TCRalphabeta/CD19-depleted allogeneic hematopoietic cell grafts. The chain couples TRBV29-1 to TRBJ1-1; the D gene is possibly TRBD1, with 5 bases matching. Sequenced here: PBMCs, mostly from graft donor cells, sampled 360 days after TCRalphabeta/CD19-depleted stem cell transplant. The TCR was taken from a boy younger than two who had a stem cell transplant for acute myeloid leukemia, so the T cells may come from the graft donor. This receptor carries the CDR3 CSARTGGSNTEAFF. The nucleotide sequence is TGCAGCGCCCGCACCGGGGGTTCGAACACTGAAGCTTTCTTT.